A selection of T cell receptor beta chains follows, all from one sample in a study of blood T cells in healthy people across ages. One entry per CDR3 protein, called by TCRdb with MiXCR from the 5' RACE reads. The sample carries just under 750,000 distinct CDR3 sequences, about a fifth recorded once. Sequencing was done on a sample of blood. These receptors were obtained from a man between 65 and 80 years old in good health. Both conserved end residues are part of each CDR3. D genes are given only for firm matches. Expanded clones get a size class; other rows say once, few or many, or leave the size out.

V gene	clone size	D gene	J gene	CDR3 protein	CDR3 DNA
TRBV20-1	many	NA	TRBJ2-1	CSARDAGAGNEQFF	TGCAGTGCTAGAGACGCCGGGGCTGGAAATGAGCAGTTCTTC
TRBV4-1	NA	NA	TRBJ2-2	CASSQDLYRDTNTGELFF	TGCGCCAGCAGCCAAGATCTGTACCGGGACACTAACACCGGGGAGCTGTTTTTT
TRBV2	few	NA	TRBJ1-4	CASSAPAGQNEKLFF	TGTGCCAGCAGTGCGCCAGCTGGTCAGAATGAAAAACTGTTTTTT
TRBV7-2	NA	NA	TRBJ2-3	CASSLSLAPTDTQYF	TGTGCCAGCAGCTTAAGCCTAGCGCCCACAGATACGCAGTATTTT
TRBV27	NA	TRBD2	TRBJ2-3	CASSLLTSGGSTDTQYF	TGTGCCAGCAGTTTACTGACTAGCGGGGGGTCCACAGATACGCAGTATTTT
TRBV7-6	many	TRBD2	TRBJ2-1	CASSLATSGSRNEQFF	TGTGCCAGCAGCTTAGCCACTAGCGGGAGTCGTAATGAGCAGTTCTTC
TRBV18	NA	NA	TRBJ1-1	CASSPKKQGAEAFF	TGTGCCAGCTCACCAAAGAAACAGGGCGCTGAAGCTTTCTTT
TRBV10-3	NA	NA	TRBJ2-3	CAIKDNTDTQYF	TGTGCCATCAAAGACAACACAGATACGCAGTATTTT
TRBV11-2	many	NA	TRBJ1-4	CASSPGSFGEKLFF	TGTGCCAGCAGCCCTGGATCTTTTGGGGAAAAACTGTTTTTT
TRBV29-1	many	NA	TRBJ1-2	CSVESGGNYGYTF	TGCAGCGTTGAGTCAGGAGGTAACTATGGCTACACCTTC
TRBV3-1	few	NA	TRBJ2-1	CASSPFTGTREQFF	TGTGCCAGCAGCCCGTTCACCGGGACTCGCGAGCAGTTCTTC